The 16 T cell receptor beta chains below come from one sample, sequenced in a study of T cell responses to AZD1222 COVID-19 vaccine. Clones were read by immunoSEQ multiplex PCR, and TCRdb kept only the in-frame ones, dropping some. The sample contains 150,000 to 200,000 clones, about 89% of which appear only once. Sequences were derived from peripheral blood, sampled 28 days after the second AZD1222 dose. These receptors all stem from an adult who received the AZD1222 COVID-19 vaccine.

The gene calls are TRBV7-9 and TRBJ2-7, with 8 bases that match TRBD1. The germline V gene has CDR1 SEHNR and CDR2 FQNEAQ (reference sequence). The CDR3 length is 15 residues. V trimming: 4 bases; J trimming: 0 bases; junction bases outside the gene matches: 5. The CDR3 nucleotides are TGTGCCAGCAGCTCACGGACAGGGAGCTCCTACGAGCAGTACTTC. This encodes CASSSRTGSSYEQYF. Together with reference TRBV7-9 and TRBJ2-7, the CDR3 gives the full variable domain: DTGVSQNPRHKITKRGQNVTFRCDPISEHNRLYWYRQTLGQGPEFLTYFQNEAQLEKSRLLSDRFSAERPKGSFSTLEIQRTEQGDSAMYLCASSSRTGSSYEQYFGPGTRLTVT.

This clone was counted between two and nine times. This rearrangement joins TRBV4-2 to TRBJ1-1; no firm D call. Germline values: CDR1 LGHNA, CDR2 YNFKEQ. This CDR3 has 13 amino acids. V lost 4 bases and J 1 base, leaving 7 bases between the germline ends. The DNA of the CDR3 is TGTGCCAGCAGCCGGGAGGCGAACACTGAAGCTTTCTTT. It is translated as CASSREANTEAFF.

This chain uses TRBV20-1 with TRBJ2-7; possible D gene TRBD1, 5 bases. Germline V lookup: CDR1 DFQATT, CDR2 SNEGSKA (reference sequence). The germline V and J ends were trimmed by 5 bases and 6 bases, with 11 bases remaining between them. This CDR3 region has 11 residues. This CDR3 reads CSAYRLGEQYF. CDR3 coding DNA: TGCAGTGCTTACAGGTTGGGCGAGCAGTACTTC.

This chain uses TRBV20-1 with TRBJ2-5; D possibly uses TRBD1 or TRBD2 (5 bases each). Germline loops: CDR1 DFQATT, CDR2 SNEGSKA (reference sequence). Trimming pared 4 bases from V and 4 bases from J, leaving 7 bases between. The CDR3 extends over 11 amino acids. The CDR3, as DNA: TGCAGTGCTATGGGGGTAGAGACCCAGTACTTC. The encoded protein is CSAMGVETQYF.

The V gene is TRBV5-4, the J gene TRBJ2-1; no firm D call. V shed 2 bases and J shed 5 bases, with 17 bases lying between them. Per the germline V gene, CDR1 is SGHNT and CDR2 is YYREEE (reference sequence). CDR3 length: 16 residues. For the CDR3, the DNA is TGTGCCAGCAGCTTTGGTAGTGGGCAGTCTAACAATGAGCAGTTCTTC. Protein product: CASSFGSGQSNNEQFF.

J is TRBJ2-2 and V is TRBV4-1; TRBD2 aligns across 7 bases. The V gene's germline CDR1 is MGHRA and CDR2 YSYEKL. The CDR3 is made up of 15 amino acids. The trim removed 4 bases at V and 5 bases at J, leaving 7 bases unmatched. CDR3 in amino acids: CASSPVAAGTGELFF. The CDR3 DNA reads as TGCGCCAGCAGCCCCGTTGCAGCGGGGACCGGGGAGCTGTTTTTT.

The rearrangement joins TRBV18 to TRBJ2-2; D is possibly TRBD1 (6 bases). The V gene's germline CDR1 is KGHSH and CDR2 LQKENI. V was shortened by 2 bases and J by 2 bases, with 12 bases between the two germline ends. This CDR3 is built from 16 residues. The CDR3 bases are TGTGCCAGCTCACCAAGGGGACACGCTAACACCGGGGAGCTGTTTTTT. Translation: CASSPRGHANTGELFF.

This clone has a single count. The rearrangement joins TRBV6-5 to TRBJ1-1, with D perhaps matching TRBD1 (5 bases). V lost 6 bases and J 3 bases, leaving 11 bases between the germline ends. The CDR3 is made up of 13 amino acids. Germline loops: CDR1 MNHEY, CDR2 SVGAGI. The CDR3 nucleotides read TGTGCCAGCAGCCTCAGGGCTTACACTGAAGCTTTCTTT. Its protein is CASSLRAYTEAFF.

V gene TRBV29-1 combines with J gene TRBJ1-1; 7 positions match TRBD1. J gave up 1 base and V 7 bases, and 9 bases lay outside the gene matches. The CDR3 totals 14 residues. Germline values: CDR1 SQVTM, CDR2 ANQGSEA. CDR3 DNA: TGCAGCGCTGAGGGGACAGTGACGAACACTGAAGCTTTCTTT. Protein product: CSAEGTVTNTEAFF.

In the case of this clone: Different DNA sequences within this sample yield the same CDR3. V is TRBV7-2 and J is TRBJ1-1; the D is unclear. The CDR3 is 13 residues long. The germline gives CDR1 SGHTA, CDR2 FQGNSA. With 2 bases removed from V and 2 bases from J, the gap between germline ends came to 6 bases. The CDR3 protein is CASSLTVNTEAFF. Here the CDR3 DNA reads TGTGCCAGCAGCTTAACGGTAAACACTGAAGCTTTCTTT. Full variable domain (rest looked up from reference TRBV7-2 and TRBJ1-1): GAGVSQSPSNKVTEKGKDVELRCDPISGHTALYWYRQSLGQGLEFLIYFQGNSAPDKSGLPSDRFSAERTGGSVSTLTIQRTQQEDSAVYLCASSLTVNTEAFFGQGTRLTVV.

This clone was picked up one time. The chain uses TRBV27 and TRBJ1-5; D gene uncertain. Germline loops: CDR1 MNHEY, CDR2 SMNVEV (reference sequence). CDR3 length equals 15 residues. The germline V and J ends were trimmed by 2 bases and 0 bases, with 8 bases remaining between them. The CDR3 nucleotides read TGTGCCAGCAGTTTAGGTCGTGGTAGCAATCAGCCCCAGCATTTT. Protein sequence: CASSLGRGSNQPQHF.

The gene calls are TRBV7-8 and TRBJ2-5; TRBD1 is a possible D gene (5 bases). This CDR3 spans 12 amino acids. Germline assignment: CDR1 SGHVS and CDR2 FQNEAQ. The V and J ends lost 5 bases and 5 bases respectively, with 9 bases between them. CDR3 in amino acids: CASSQDTETQYF. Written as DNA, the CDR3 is TGTGCCAGCAGCCAGGACACGGAGACCCAGTACTTC.

CDR3 in amino acids: CASSEGQGGYGYTF. The CDR3 DNA reads as TGTGCCAGCAGCGAGGGACAGGGCGGCTATGGCTACACCTTC. The V and J genes are TRBV7-8 and TRBJ1-2; 9 bases fit TRBD1. The CDR3 sequence is 14 residues long. J lost 4 bases, V lost 5 bases, and 5 bases had no gene match. Per the germline V gene, CDR1 is SGHVS and CDR2 is FQNEAQ.

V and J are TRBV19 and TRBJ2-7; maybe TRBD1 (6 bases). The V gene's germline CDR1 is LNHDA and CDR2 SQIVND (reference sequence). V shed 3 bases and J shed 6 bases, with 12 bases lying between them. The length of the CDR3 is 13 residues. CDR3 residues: CASSILSGAEQYF. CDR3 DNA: TGTGCCAGTAGTATTCTCTCAGGGGCCGAGCAGTACTTC.

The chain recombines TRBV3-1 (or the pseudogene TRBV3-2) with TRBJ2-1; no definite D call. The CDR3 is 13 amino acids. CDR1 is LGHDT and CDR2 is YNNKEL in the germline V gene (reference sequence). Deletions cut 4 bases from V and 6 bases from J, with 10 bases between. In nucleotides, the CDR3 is TGTGCCAGCAGCCTTCAAGCGACCAATGAGCAGTTCTTC. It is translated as CASSLQATNEQFF.

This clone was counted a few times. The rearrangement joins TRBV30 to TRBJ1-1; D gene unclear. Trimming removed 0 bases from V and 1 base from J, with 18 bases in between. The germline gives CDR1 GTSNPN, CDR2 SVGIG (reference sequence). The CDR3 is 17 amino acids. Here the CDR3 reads CAWSVRGTSISNTEAFF. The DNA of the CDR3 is TGTGCCTGGAGTGTACGTGGCACCTCAATATCGAACACTGAAGCTTTCTTT.